This T cell receptor (beta chain) was observed in a study of T-cell memory formation after mild COVID-19. Study-wide results and limits: There was no confirmation that second-wave clones peaking on day 37 were SARS-CoV-2 specific.

TCR alpha and TCR beta cDNA libraries carrying sample barcodes and UMIs were produced by 5'RACE using constant-segment primers. TCRdb re-called the 5' RACE reads with MiXCR, one entry per CDR3 protein. The sample holds 150,000 to 200,000 distinct CDR3 sequences, 11% seen once. In regard to this clonotype: Antigen unknown.

Germline CDR1 is MGHRA and CDR2 is YSYEKL. The CDR3 runs 15 residues. V trimming: 4 bases; J trimming: 1 base; junction bases outside the gene matches: 5. The sequence was collected from a young man who had mild COVID-19 (a few samples of this study predate the infection). Cell type and time point are not known. The rearrangement links TRBV4-1 to TRBJ1-1; 8 bases are shared with TRBD1. The sample comprised PBMCs or a T cell subset sorted from them (not recorded which). DNA for the CDR3: TGCGCCAGCAGCCCCGGTGACAGGGGGAACACTGAAGCTTTCTTT. Translating it yields CASSPGDRGNTEAFF.